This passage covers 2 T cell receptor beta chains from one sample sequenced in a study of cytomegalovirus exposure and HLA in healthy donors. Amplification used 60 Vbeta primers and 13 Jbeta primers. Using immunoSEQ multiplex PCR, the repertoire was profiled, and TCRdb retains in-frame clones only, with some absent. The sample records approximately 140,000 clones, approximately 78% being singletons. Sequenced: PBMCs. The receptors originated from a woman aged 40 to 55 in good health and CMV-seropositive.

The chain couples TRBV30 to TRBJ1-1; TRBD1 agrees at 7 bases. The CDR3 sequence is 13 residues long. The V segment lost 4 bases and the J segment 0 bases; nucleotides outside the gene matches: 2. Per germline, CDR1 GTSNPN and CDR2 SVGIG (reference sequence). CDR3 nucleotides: TGTGCCTGGATGGGACAGATGAACACTGAAGCTTTCTTT. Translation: CAWMGQMNTEAFF.

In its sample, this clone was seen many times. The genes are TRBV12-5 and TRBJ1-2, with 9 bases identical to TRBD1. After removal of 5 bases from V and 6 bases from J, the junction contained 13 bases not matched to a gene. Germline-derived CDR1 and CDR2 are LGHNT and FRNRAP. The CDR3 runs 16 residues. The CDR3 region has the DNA TGTGCTAGTGGTAACGACAGGGGGTCCGGAGTGGATGGCTACACCTTC. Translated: CASGNDRGSGVDGYTF.